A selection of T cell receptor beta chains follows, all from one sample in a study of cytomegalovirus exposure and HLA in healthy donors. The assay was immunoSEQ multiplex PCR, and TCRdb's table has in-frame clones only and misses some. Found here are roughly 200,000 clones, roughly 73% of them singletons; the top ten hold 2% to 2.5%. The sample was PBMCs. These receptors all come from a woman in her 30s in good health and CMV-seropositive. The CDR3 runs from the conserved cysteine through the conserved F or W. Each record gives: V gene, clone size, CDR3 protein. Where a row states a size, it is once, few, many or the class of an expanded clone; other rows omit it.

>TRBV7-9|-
CSSSFSTGELFF
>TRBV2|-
CASSVTGVAGETQYF
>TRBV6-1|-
CASSELMGQGSYGYTF
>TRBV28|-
CASSLYAVGGGGYTF
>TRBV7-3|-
CASSLMRAALDTEAFF
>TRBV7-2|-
CASSSGGYTDTQYF
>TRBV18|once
CASSPEVQGPNTEAFF
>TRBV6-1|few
CASWAGRGYTF
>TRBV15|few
CATSRDRVDQPQHF
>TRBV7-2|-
CASSTRANYGYTF
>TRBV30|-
CAWSVQGSSWGVYGYTF
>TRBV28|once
CASSSYPPKGENIQYF
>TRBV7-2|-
CASSLGQIEADTQYF
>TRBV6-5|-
CASNPGQGYNSPLHF
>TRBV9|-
CASSSSARGGAQDTQYF
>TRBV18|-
CASSPQGSDTQYF
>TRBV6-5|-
CASSYSADSGNTIYF
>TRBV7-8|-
CASSFGAGLGGGEQYF
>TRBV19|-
CASSMGQGNTQYF
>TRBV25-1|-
CASSDLTGGNEQFF
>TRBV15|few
CATSRERFNYGYTF
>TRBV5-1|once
CASSLDRDTQYF
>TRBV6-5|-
CASSSPSGGARETQYF
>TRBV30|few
CAWSGFPAGYGYTF
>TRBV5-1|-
CASSPYDRNTGELFF
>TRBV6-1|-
CASRTPGQVEKLFF
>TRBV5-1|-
CASSLGPGSDTDTQYF
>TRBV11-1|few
CASSEPGKETQYF
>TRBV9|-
CASSVAGMHGINEQFF
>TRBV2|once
CASRDRFLNTEAFF
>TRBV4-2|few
CASSPEGDASGANVLTF
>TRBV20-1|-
CRGTSGDEQYF
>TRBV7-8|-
CVSSSPTTGHTDTQYF
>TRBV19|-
CASSSIAGSSYNEQFF
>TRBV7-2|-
CASSLAGGDRGRRPQHF
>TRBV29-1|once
CSVEWSEGIQYF
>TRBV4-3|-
CASSQDRGQGSYNSPLHF
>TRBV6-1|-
CASSEAPAGPQETQYF
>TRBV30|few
CAWSWGDPRSAFF
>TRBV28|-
CASSQGGSNTGELFF
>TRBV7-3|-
CASSTDRKETQYF
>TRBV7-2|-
CASSSSRRVQETQYF
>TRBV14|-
CASSFRTSSGTDTQYF
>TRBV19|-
CASSPKGQAYQPQHF
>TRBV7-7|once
CASSPRRTQSGYTF
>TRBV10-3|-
CAISRLGTREESAQYF
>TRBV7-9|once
CASSSATGLAGDTQYF
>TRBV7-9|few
CASSPVELYEQYF
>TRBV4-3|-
CASSQDRQYLGYTF
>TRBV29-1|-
CSVEDPRVREQYF
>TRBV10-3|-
CAISWTSGDEETQYF
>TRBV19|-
CASSIEGGVGQPQHF
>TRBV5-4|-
CASSLEPLAEQFF
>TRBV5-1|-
CASSLGLSQGMETQYF
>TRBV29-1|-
CSVAGLAGGTQYF